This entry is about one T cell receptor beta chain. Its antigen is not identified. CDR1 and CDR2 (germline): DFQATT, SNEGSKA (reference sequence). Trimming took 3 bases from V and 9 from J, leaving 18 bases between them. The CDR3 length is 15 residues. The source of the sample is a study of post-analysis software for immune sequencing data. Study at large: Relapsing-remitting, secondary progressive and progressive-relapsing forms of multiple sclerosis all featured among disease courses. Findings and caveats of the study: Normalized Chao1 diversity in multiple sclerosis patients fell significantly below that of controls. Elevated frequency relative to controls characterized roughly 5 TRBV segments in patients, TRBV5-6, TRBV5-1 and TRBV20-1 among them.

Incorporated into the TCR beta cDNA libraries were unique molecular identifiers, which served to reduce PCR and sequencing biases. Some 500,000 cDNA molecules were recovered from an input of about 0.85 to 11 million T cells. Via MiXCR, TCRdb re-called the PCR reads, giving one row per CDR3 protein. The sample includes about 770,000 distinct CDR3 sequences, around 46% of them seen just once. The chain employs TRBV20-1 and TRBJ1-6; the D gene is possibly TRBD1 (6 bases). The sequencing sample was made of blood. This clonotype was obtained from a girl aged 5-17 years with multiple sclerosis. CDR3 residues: CSARDDRPGGSPLHF. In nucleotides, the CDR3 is TGCAGTGCTAGGGACGACAGGCCGGGGGGTTCACCCCTCCACTTT.